This is a list of T cell receptor beta chains from one sample in a study of human T cells and chemical hapten exposure. TCRdb reprocessed the RACE reads with MiXCR, giving one entry per CDR3 protein. The sample has 95,000 to 130,000 distinct CDR3 sequences; around an eighth are singletons. This material consisted of whole blood, taken in connection with sensitization to the hapten diphenylcyclopropenone (DPC). The source is a woman between 45 and 60 years old with alopecia areata. Some clones in this sample may be carry-over from other donors' samples. Each CDR3 is given with its conserved first and last residue. The order of the fields is D gene, J gene, clone size, V gene, CDR3 protein, CDR3 DNA. D genes are given only for firm matches. Some rows have no size entry. The others give once, few or many, or a class for an expanded clone.

NA,TRBJ1-3,few,TRBV6-5,CASSYSRDDSLSGNTIYF,TGTGCCAGCAGTTACTCTCGAGATGACAGTCTCTCTGGAAACACCATATATTTT
TRBD1,TRBJ2-7,many,TRBV28,CASSSTGTESSYEQYF,TGTGCCAGCAGCTCGACCGGGACAGAGAGCTCCTACGAGCAGTACTTC
TRBD1,TRBJ2-1,many,TRBV6-5,CASSYSLGARDRVTDEQFF,TGTGCCAGCAGTTACTCACTCGGAGCCCGGGACAGGGTAACAGATGAGCAGTTCTTC
NA,TRBJ2-1,NA,TRBV28,CASTKFDEQFF,TGTGCCAGCACCAAGTTTGATGAGCAGTTCTTC
NA,TRBJ1-4,NA,TRBV28,CASSGDIALGGEKLFF,TGTGCCAGCAGTGGGGACATCGCCCTAGGGGGTGAAAAACTGTTTTTT
NA,TRBJ1-2,NA,TRBV6-5,CASSYMIRGAFNYGYTF,TGTGCCAGCAGTTACATGATAAGAGGAGCCTTTAACTATGGCTACACCTTC
NA,TRBJ2-7,NA,TRBV27,CASSFRIGNYEQYF,TGTGCCAGCAGTTTTAGAATAGGAAACTACGAGCAGTACTTC
NA,TRBJ2-7,NA,TRBV28,CASTLQGKFYEQYF,TGTGCCAGCACCCTCCAGGGGAAATTCTACGAGCAGTACTTC
NA,TRBJ1-1,NA,TRBV18,CASSPPGQAFF,TGTGCCAGCTCACCACCGGGGCAAGCTTTCTTT
NA,TRBJ2-7,NA,TRBV21-1,CRLRDRAYEQYF,TGCCGGTTACGGGACAGAGCCTACGAGCAGTACTTC